Ten or more counts support the clone carrying this TCR beta chain. The data belong to a study of T-cell reconstitution after alpha-beta-depleted transplantation in children. Unique molecular identifiers were incorporated when the TCRbeta library was constructed. TCRdb reanalysed the PCR reads using MiXCR and keeps one entry per CDR3 protein. Among roughly 180,000 distinct CDR3 sequences listed, roughly 15% were seen once. CDR3 length: 16 residues. V was pared by 7 bases and J by 1 base, with 20 bases between. The germline CDR1 and CDR2 sequences are SQVTM and ANQGSEA. Specimen: PBMCs from the stem cell graft donor, collected from the stem cell graft. The receptor was derived from a human donor who donated a stem cell graft to a child with acute lymphoblastic leukemia. The chain links TRBV29-1 to TRBJ2-1; TRBD2 might be the D (5 bases). The CDR3 sequence is CSAGVPGMGSYNEQFF. The CDR3 nucleotides are TGCAGCGCCGGGGTACCCGGGATGGGGTCCTACAATGAGCAGTTCTTC.